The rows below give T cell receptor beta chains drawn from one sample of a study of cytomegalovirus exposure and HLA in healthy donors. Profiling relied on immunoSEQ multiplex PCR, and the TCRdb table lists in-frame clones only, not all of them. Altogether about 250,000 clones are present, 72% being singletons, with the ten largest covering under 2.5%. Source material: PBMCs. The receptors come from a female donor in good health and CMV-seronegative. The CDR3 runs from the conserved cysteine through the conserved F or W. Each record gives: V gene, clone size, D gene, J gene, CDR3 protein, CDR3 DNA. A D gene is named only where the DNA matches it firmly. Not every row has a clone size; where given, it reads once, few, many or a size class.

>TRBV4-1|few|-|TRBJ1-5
CASSQVPGNQPQHF
TGCGCCAGCAGCCAAGTTCCGGGAAATCAGCCCCAGCATTTT
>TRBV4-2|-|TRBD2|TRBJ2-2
CASSQDLAGGPLTGELFF
TGTGCCAGCAGCCAAGATCTAGCGGGAGGCCCACTCACCGGGGAGCTGTTTTTT
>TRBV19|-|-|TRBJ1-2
CASSQDRGIYGYTF
TGTGCCAGTAGTCAGGATCGGGGAATCTATGGCTACACCTTC
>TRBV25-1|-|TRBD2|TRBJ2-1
CASSEPPGLAGSGDEQFF
TGTGCCAGCAGTGAACCCCCAGGACTAGCGGGTTCCGGGGATGAGCAGTTCTTC
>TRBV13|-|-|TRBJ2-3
CASSYRGGSTDTQYF
TGTGCCAGCAGTTACAGGGGGGGCTCCACAGATACGCAGTATTTT
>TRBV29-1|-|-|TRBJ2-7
CSAGPGSEYEQYF
TGCAGCGCCGGCCCAGGGTCCGAATACGAGCAGTACTTC
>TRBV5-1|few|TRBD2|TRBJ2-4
CASSPRGLAGDRGNIQYF
TGCGCCAGCAGCCCGAGGGGGCTAGCGGGAGATCGGGGAAACATTCAGTACTTC
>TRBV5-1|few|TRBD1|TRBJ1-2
CASSPGQNYGYTF
TGCGCCAGCAGCCCGGGACAGAACTATGGCTACACCTTC
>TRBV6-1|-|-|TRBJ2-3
CASVQGEADTQYF
TGTGCCAGCGTGCAGGGGGAGGCAGATACGCAGTATTTT
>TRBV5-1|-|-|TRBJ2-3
CASSPGTGKRDTQYF
TGCGCCAGCAGCCCCGGTACGGGGAAGAGAGATACGCAGTATTTT
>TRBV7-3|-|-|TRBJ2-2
CASSFITGELFF
TGTGCCAGCAGCTTTATTACCGGGGAGCTGTTTTTT
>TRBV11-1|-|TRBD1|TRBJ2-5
CASSLAGTAGETQYF
TGTGCCAGCAGCTTAGCCGGGACAGCAGGAGAGACCCAGTACTTC
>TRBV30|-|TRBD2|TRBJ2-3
CAWSWGLAGQGTDTQYF
TGTGCCTGGAGTTGGGGACTAGCGGGTCAAGGGACAGATACGCAGTATTTT
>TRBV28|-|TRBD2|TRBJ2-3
CASIRTSGISTDTQYF
TGTGCCAGCATCCGAACTAGCGGGATAAGCACAGATACGCAGTATTTT
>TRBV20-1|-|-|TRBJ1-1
CSAAGNTEAFF
TGCAGTGCCGCGGGGAACACTGAAGCTTTCTTT
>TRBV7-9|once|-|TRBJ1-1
CASTSDRRNTEAFF
TGTGCCAGCACATCGGATAGGAGGAACACTGAAGCTTTCTTT
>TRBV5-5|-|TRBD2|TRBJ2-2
CASSLASSGRTGELFF
TGTGCCAGCAGCTTGGCATCTAGCGGGAGGACCGGGGAGCTGTTTTTT
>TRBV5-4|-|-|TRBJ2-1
CASSTGLYNEQFF
TGTGCCAGCAGCACTGGGCTTTACAATGAGCAGTTCTTC
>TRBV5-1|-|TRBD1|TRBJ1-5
CASSLGPTGEGQPQHF
TGCGCCAGCAGCTTGGGCCCCACAGGGGAAGGGCAGCCCCAGCATTTT
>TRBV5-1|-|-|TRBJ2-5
CASLGLHQETQYF
TGCGCCAGCTTGGGACTTCACCAAGAGACCCAGTACTTC
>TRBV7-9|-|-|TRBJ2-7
CASSPYSSYEQYF
TGTGCCAGCAGCCCCTACAGCTCCTACGAGCAGTACTTC
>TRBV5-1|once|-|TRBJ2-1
CASSLATSPYNEQFF
TGCGCCAGCAGCTTGGCAACTAGCCCATACAATGAGCAGTTCTTC
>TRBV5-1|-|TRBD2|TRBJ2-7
CASSPGTSGYEQYF
TGCGCCAGCAGCCCCGGGACTAGCGGCTACGAGCAGTACTTC
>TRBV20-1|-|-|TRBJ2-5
CSARHEETQYF
TGCAGTGCTAGACATGAGGAGACCCAGTACTTC
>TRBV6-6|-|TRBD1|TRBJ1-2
CASSPGQVIYGYTF
TGTGCCAGCAGTCCGGGACAGGTTATCTATGGCTACACCTTC
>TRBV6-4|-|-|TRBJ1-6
CASSADWRTPLHF
TGTGCCAGCAGTGCCGACTGGAGGACACCCCTCCACTTT
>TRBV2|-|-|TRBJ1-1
CASSESSYEAFF
TGTGCCAGCAGTGAAAGTAGTTATGAAGCTTTCTTT
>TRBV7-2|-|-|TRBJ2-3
CASSLLSASSTDTQYF
TGTGCCAGCAGCTTGCTTAGCGCCTCTAGCACAGATACGCAGTATTTT
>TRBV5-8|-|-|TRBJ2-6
CASSQGRRTGANVLTF
TGTGCCAGCAGCCAAGGACGGAGGACTGGGGCCAACGTCCTGACTTTC
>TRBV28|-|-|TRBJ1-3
CASRSDGSGNTIYF
TGTGCTAGCAGAAGCGACGGATCTGGAAACACCATATATTTT
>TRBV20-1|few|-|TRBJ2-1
CSARGENEQFF
TGCAGTGCTAGAGGGGAGAATGAGCAGTTCTTC
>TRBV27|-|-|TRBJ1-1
CASSPGVNTEAFF
TGTGCCAGCAGCCCCGGTGTGAACACTGAAGCTTTCTTT
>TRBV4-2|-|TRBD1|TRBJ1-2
CASSQDRTGYYGYTF
TGTGCCAGCAGCCAAGATCGGACAGGTTACTATGGCTACACCTTC
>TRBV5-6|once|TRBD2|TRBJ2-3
CASSRPAGDSTDTQYF
TGTGCCAGCAGCCGACCGGCGGGGGATAGCACAGATACGCAGTATTTT
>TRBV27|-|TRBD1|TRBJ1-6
CASSTRTGADSPLHF
TGTGCCAGCAGTACAAGGACAGGGGCGGATTCACCCCTCCACTTT
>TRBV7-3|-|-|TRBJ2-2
CASSPARGPNTGELFF
TGTGCCAGCAGCCCTGCAAGGGGTCCGAACACCGGGGAGCTGTTTTTT
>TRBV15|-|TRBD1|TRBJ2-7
CATSRERTGGGVEQYF
TGTGCCACCAGCAGGGAGAGGACAGGGGGCGGGGTCGAGCAGTACTTC
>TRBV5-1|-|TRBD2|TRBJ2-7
CASSSLGSGTSGTRSYEQYF
TGCGCCAGCAGTTCCCTGGGTTCCGGGACTAGCGGGACTCGGTCCTACGAGCAGTACTTC
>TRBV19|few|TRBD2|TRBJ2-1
CATRLAGADEQFF
TGTGCCACCCGACTAGCGGGAGCCGATGAGCAGTTCTTC
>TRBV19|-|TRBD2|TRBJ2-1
CASSGRAYNEQFF
TGTGCCAGTAGCGGGAGGGCCTACAATGAGCAGTTCTTC
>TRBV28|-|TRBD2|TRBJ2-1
CASTNAGVGYNEQFF
TGTGCCAGCACTAATGCGGGAGTTGGATACAATGAGCAGTTCTTC
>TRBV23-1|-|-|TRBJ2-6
CASPFSRPTRISGANVLTF
TGCGCCAGCCCATTTAGCCGCCCCACACGGATATCTGGGGCCAACGTCCTGACTTTC
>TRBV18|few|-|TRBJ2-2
CASSPKVTKAGELFF
TGTGCCAGCTCACCGAAGGTGACAAAGGCCGGGGAGCTGTTTTTT
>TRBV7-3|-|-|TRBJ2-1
CASSPNLDSIYNEQFF
TGTGCCAGCAGCCCAAATCTGGACAGTATTTACAATGAGCAGTTCTTC
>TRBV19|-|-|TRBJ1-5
CASSAFLERGNQPQHF
TGTGCCAGTAGTGCTTTTCTGGAAAGGGGGAATCAGCCCCAGCATTTT
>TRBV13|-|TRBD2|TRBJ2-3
CASSRTSGADTQYF
TGTGCCAGCAGTCGGACTAGCGGCGCAGATACGCAGTATTTT
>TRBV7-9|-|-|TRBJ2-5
CASSFGGETQYF
TGTGCCAGCAGCTTCGGGGGAGAGACCCAGTACTTC
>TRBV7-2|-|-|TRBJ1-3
CASSRVRTSGNTIYF
TGTGCCAGCAGTCGCGTACGGACAAGTGGAAACACCATATATTTT
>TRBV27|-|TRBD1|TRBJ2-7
CASSTFRRDSPYEQYF
TGTGCCAGCAGTACCTTTCGTCGGGACAGTCCCTACGAGCAGTACTTC
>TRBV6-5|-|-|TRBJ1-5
CASRGPNNQPQHF
TGTGCCAGCCGTGGGCCCAATAATCAGCCCCAGCATTTT
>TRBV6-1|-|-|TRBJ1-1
CASRGQTNTEAFF
TGTGCCAGCAGAGGACAGACGAACACTGAAGCTTTCTTT
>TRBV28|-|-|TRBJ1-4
CASRWGTSGEKLFF
TGTGCCAGCAGATGGGGGACTTCGGGGGAAAAACTGTTTTTT
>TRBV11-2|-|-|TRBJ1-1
CASSLGAGYIVNTEAFF
TGTGCCAGCAGCTTAGGAGCGGGTTACATCGTGAACACTGAAGCTTTCTTT
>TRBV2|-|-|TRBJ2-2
CASSSGRQRMVFF
TGTGCCAGCAGTAGTGGGAGGCAGAGGATGGTGTTTTTT
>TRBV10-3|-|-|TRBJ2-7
CAISPLAKNEQYF
TGTGCCATCAGTCCCCTAGCGAAGAACGAGCAGTACTTC